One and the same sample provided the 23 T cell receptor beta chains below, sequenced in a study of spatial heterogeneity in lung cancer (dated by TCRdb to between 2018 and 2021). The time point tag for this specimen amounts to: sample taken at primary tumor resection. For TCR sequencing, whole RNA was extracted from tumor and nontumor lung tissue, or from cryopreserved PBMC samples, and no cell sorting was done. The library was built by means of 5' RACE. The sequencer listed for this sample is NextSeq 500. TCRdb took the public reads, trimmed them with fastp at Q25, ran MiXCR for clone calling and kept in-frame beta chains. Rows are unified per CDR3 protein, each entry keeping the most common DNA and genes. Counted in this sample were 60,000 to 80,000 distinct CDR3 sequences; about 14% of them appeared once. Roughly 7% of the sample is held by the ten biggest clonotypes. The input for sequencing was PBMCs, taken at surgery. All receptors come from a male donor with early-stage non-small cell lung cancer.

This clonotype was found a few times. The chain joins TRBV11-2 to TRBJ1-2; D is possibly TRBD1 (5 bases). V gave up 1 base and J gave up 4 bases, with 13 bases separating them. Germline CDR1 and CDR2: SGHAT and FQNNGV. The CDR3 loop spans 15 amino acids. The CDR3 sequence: CASSLGLRGSYGYTF. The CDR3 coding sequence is TGTGCCAGCAGCTTAGGGCTTAGGGGCAGCTATGGCTACACCTTC.

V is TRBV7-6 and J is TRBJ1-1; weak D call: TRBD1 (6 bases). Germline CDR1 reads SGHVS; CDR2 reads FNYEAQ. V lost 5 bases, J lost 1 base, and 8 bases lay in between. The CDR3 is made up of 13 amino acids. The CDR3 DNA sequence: TGTGCCAGCAGCGTGGGACAGAACACTGAAGCTTTCTTT. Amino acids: CASSVGQNTEAFF.

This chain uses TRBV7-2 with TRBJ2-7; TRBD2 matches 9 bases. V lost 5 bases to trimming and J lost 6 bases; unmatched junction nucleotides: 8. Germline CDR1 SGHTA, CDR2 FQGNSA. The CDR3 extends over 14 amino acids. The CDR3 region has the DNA TGTGCCAGCAGCCTTACCGGGACTAGCTCCGAGCAGTACTTC. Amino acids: CASSLTGTSSEQYF.

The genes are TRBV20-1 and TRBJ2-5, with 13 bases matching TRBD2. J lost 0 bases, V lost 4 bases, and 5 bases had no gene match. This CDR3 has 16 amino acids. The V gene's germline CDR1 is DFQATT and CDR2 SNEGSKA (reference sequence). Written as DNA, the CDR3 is TGCAGTGCTAAGGGACTAGCGGGGACTAACCAAGAGACCCAGTACTTC. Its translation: CSAKGLAGTNQETQYF.

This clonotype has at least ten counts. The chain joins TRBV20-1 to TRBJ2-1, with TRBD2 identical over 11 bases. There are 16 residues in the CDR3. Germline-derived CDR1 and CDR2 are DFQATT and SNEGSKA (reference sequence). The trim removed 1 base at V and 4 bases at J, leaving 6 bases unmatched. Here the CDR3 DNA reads TGCAGTGCTAGAGCTCCGGGACTAGCGGATTACAATGAGCAGTTCTTC. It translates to CSARAPGLADYNEQFF.

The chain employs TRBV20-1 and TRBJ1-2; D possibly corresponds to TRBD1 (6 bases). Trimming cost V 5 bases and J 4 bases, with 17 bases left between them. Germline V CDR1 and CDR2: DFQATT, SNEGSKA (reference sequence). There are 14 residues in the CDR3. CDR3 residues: CSAFDRSRSYGYTF. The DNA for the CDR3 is TGCAGTGCTTTTGACAGGTCCCGAAGCTATGGCTACACCTTC.

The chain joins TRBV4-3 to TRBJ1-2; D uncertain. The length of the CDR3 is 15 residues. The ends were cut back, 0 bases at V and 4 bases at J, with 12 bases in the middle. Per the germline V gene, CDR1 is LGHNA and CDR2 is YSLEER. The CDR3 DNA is TGCGCCAGCAGCCAAGAGGCGAGCGAGCTCTATGGCTACACCTTC. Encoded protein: CASSQEASELYGYTF.

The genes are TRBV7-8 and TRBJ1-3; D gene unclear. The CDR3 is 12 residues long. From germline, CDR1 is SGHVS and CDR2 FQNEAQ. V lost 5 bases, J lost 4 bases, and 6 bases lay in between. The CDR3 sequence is CASSVSGNTIYF. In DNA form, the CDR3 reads TGTGCCAGCAGCGTCTCAGGAAACACCATATATTTT.

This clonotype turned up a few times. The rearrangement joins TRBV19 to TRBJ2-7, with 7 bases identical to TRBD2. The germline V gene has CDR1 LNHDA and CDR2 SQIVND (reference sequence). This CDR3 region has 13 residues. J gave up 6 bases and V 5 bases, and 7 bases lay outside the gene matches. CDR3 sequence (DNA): TGTGCCAGTAGTCCCGGACTAGGGTTCGAGCAGTACTTC. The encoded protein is CASSPGLGFEQYF.

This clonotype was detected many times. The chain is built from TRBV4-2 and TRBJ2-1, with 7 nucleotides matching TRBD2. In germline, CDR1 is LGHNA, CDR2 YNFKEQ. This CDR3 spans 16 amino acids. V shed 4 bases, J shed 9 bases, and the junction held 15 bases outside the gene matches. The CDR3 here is CASSPNRGLAAFEQFF. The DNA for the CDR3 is TGTGCCAGCAGCCCAAACCGGGGCCTAGCGGCCTTTGAGCAGTTCTTC.

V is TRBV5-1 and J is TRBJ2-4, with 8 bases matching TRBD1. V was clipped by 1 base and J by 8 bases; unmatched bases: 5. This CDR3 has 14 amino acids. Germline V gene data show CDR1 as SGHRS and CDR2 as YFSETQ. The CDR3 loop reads CASSLTGGGDIQYF. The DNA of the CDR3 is TGCGCCAGCAGCTTGACAGGGGGAGGTGACATTCAGTACTTC.

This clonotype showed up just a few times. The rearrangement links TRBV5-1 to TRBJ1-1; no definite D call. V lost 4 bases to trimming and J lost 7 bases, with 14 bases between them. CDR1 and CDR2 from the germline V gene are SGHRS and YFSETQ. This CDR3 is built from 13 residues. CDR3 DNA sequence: TGCGCCAGCAGCGGACGACCCGACCGTGAAGCTTTCTTT. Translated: CASSGRPDREAFF.

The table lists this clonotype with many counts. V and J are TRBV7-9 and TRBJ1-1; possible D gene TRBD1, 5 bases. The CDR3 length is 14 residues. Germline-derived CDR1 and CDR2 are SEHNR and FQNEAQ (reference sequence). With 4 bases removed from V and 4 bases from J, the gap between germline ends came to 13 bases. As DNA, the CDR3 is TGTGCCAGCAGCTCCAGGGACGGCGGCACTGAAGCTTTCTTT. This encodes CASSSRDGGTEAFF.

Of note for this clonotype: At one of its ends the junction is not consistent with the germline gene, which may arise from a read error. CDR3 bases: TGCGCCAGCAGCTTGGCCGGGCAGATAGCCTTCTCTGGGGCCGACGTCCTGACTTTC. Its translation: CASSLAGQIAFSGADVLTF. The chain uses TRBV5-1 and TRBJ2-6; D is perhaps TRBD1 (5 bases). CDR1 is SGHRS and CDR2 is YFSETQ in the germline V gene. CDR3 size: 19 residues.

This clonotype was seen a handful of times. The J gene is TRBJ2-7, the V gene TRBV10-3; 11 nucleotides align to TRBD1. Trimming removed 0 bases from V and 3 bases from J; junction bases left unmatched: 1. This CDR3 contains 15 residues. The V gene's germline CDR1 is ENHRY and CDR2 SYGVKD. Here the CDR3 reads CAISESGTGGYEQYF. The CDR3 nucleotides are TGTGCCATCAGTGAGTCCGGGACAGGGGGCTACGAGCAGTACTTC.

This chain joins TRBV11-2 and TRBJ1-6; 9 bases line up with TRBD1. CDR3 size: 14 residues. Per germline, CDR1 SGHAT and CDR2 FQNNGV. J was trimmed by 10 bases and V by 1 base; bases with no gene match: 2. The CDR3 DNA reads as TGTGCCAGCAGCTTAGGGACAGGGGTCTCACCCCTCCACTTT. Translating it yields CASSLGTGVSPLHF.

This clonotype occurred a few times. CDR3 amino acids: CATSDSAGPGANVLTF. CDR3 nucleotides: TGTGCCACCAGTGATTCGGCGGGACCTGGGGCCAACGTCCTGACTTTC. V is TRBV24-1 and J is TRBJ2-6; possible D gene TRBD2, 6 bases. The germline V gene encodes CDR1 KGHDR and CDR2 SFDVKD. The V and J ends lost 2 bases and 2 bases respectively, with 9 bases between them. The CDR3 is 16 residues long.

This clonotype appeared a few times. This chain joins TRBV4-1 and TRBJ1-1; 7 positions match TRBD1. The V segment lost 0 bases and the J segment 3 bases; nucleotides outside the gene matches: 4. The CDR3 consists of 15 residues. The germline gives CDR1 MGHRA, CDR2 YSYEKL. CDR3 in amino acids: CASSQDAGQDTEAFF. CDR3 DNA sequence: TGCGCCAGCAGCCAAGATGCCGGACAGGACACTGAAGCTTTCTTT.

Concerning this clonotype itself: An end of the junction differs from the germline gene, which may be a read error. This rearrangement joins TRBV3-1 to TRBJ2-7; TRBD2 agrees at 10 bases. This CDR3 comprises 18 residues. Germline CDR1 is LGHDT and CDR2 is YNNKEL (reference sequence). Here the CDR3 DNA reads TGTGCCAGCAGCAAAGAGTGGCTAGCGGGAGCCATGGCCTACGAGCAGTACTTC. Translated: CASSKEWLAGAMAYEQYF.

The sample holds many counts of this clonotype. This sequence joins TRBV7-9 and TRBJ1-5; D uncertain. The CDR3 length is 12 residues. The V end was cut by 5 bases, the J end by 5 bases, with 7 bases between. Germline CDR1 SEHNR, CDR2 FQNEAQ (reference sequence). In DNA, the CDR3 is TGTGCCAGCAGCGGACGGGATCAGCCCCAGCATTTT. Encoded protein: CASSGRDQPQHF.

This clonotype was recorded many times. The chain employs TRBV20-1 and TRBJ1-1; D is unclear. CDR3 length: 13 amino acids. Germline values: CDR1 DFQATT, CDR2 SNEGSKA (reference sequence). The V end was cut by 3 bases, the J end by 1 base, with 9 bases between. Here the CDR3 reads CSASRSPNTEAFF. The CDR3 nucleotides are TGCAGTGCTAGTCGGTCCCCGAACACTGAAGCTTTCTTT.

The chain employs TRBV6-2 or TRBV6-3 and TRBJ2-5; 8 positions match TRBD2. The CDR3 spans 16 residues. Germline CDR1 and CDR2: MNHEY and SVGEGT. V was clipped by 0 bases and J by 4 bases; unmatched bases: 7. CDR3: CASSYSRAGAPETQYF. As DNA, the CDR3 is TGTGCCAGCAGTTACTCGAGAGCGGGGGCCCCAGAGACCCAGTACTTC.

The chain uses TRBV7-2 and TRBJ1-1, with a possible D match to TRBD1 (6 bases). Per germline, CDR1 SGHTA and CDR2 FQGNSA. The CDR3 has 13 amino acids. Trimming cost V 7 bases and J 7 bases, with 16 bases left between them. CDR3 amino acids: CASNNIADSEAFF. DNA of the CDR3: TGTGCCAGCAACAACATTGCGGACAGTGAAGCTTTCTTT. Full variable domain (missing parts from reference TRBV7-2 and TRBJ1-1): GAGVSQSPSNKVTEKGKDVELRCDPISGHTALYWYRQSLGQGLEFLIYFQGNSAPDKSGLPSDRFSAERTGGSVSTLTIQRTQQEDSAVYLCASNNIADSEAFFGQGTRLTVV.